The 3 T cell receptor beta chains below come from one sample, sequenced in a study of cytotoxic CD8 clonotypes in ibrutinib-treated CLL. The table came from immunoSEQ multiplex PCR; TCRdb's copy has only in-frame clones and leaves some out. Here the sample spans approximately 320,000 clones, approximately 67% being singletons. Material: PBMCs, obtained after 36 months of ibrutinib treatment. These receptors all come from a human donor with chronic lymphocytic leukemia.

The V call is TRBV7-9, the J call TRBJ1-4, with a possible D match to TRBD1 (6 bases). This CDR3 is built from 18 residues. V lost 0 bases and J lost 4, with 18 bases in between. CDR1 SEHNR and CDR2 FQNEAQ come from the germline V gene (reference sequence). CDR3: CASSLAGRTEGFNEKLFF. CDR3 bases: TGTGCCAGCAGCTTAGCGGGCCGGACAGAGGGCTTTAATGAAAAACTGTTTTTT.

The chain has TRBV25-1 and TRBJ2-7; the match to TRBD1 covers 9 bases. Germline CDR1 MGHDK, CDR2 SYGVNS. The ends lost 3 bases at V and 5 bases at J; junction bases unmatched: 8. This CDR3 is built from 15 residues. CDR3 DNA sequence: TGTGCCAGCAGTGAGTCCGGGACAGGGCATAACGAGCAGTACTTC. Protein: CASSESGTGHNEQYF.

This clone has more than one count but fewer than ten. This chain links TRBV5-6 with TRBJ2-3; D might be TRBD2 (6 bases). Germline CDR1 and CDR2: SGHDT and YYEEEE. The CDR3 runs to 15 residues. The germline V and J ends were trimmed by 0 bases and 0 bases, with 8 bases remaining between them. The CDR3 sequence: CASSLAGVSTDTQYF. CDR3 coding DNA: TGTGCCAGCAGCTTGGCGGGAGTCAGCACAGATACGCAGTATTTT.